This TCR beta chain appears in the sequencing data of a study of blood T cells in healthy people across ages. Study observations and caveats: Any changes in expanded clonotypes were possibly confounded, as donor CMV status remained unknown.

Using a J-beta primer mix together with a sample-barcoded 5' primer, a second PCR was run for roughly 6 to 11 cycles. Using its own MiXCR run on the 5' RACE reads, TCRdb lists one record per CDR3 protein. The data show approximately 1,700,000 distinct CDR3 sequences, around 42% seen once. CDR1 is SEHNR, CDR2 FQNEAQ, per germline (reference sequence). The CDR3 consists of 15 residues. Trimming removed 5 bases at V and 0 bases at J, with 14 bases between. To note about this clonotype: Antigen: not known.

The sequence was collected from a human donor in good health. The chain has TRBV7-9 and TRBJ2-7; TRBD2 might be the D (6 bases). Sequencing was done on a sample of blood. Here the CDR3 reads CASSPDGGGSYEQYF. CDR3 bases: TGTGCCAGCAGCCCTGATGGGGGAGGCTCCTACGAGCAGTACTTC.